The 21 T cell receptor beta chains presented below share a single source sample, sequenced in a study of memory CD4+ T cells and cytomegalovirus serostatus. The sort gate was single viable CD3+CD4+CD8-CD45RO+ cells for memory CD4+ T cells. Profiled with immunoSEQ multiplex PCR; TCRdb holds only in-frame clones, not every one. The table lists approximately 92,000 clones, under 90% of them singletons, with 3.6% in the top ten. The material sequenced was memory CD4+ T cells from blood. The receptors come from an adult in good health and CMV-seropositive.

The genes are TRBV7-9 and TRBJ2-5; possibly TRBD2 for D (5 bases). Germline assignment: CDR1 SEHNR and CDR2 FQNEAQ (reference sequence). V lost 0 bases, J lost 10 bases, and 21 bases lay in between. CDR3 size: 16 residues. CDR3 protein: CASSLAGWRRFAGQYF. The DNA for the CDR3 is TGTGCCAGCAGCTTAGCGGGCTGGCGCCGATTCGCGGGCCAGTACTTC.

The chain uses TRBV5-4 and TRBJ2-7; 8 bases are shared with TRBD1. This CDR3 spans 15 amino acids. J lost 9 bases, V lost 1 base, and 12 bases had no gene match. Per the germline V gene, CDR1 is SGHNT and CDR2 is YYREEE (reference sequence). Written as DNA, the CDR3 is TGTGCCAGCAGCTTGAAGGGCGACAGGGGAAGAGGGCAGTACTTC. Protein: CASSLKGDRGRGQYF.

This clone appeared a single time. The chain recombines TRBV5-5 with TRBJ2-7; D may be TRBD1 (6 bases). Trimming pared 2 bases from V and 12 bases from J, leaving 24 bases between. This CDR3 has 15 residues. CDR1 is SGHKS, CDR2 YYEKEE, per germline (reference sequence). CDR3 nucleotide sequence: TGTGCCAGCAGCTTCGGCTGGCAAAACACTAGGACAGTGTACTTC. Encoded protein: CASSFGWQNTRTVYF.

The chain recombines TRBV28 with TRBJ2-3, with D perhaps TRBD2 (5 bases). The CDR3 spans 13 residues. Deletions cut 6 bases from V and 7 bases from J, with 14 bases between. The V gene's germline CDR1 is MDHEN and CDR2 SYDVKM. Here the CDR3 reads CASSPPSLHTQYF. The CDR3 region has the DNA TGTGCCAGCAGCCCCCCTAGCTTACATACGCAGTATTTT.

V and J are TRBV5-4 and TRBJ1-2; D is undetermined. The CDR3 is 16 amino acids. V lost 3 bases and J 4 bases, leaving 19 bases between the germline ends. Germline V lookup: CDR1 SGHNT, CDR2 YYREEE (reference sequence). In DNA, the CDR3 is TGTGCCAGCAGCTCCGGCGCGGGCACGCATGGCTATGGCTACACCTTC. As protein: CASSSGAGTHGYGYTF.

The chain employs TRBV2 and TRBJ1-5, with TRBD1 matching 8 bases. Germline CDR1 and CDR2: SNHLY and FYNNEI. This CDR3 is 14 amino acids long. V gave up 3 bases and J gave up 7 bases; unmatched junction bases: 5. CDR3 residues: CASSERTGQQPQHF. CDR3 sequence (DNA): TGTGCCAGCAGTGAGCGGACAGGGCAGCAGCCCCAGCATTTT.

The chain carries TRBV28 and TRBJ2-3, with TRBD2 as a possible D gene (6 bases). Trimming took 4 bases from V and 1 from J, leaving 12 bases between them. CDR3 length equals 15 residues. Germline values: CDR1 MDHEN, CDR2 SYDVKM. In nucleotides, the CDR3 is TGTGCCAGCAGTTCGGCGGGAATGGGCACAGATACGCAGTATTTT. This gives the protein CASSSAGMGTDTQYF.

The chain combines TRBV6-5 with TRBJ1-1; D gene ambiguous. The length of the CDR3 is 10 residues. The V and J ends lost 10 bases and 11 bases respectively, with 14 bases between them. CDR1 and CDR2 (germline): MNHEY, SVGAGI. The CDR3 reads CATSYSLAFF. Written as DNA, the CDR3 is TGTGCCACCTCCTATTCACTCGCTTTCTTT.

CDR3 sequence: CASSSTLADTQYF. CDR3 nucleotide sequence: TGTGCCAGCTCATCTACACTTGCAGATACGCAGTATTTT. This chain connects TRBV18 to TRBJ2-3, with D hard to call. The CDR3 sequence is 13 residues long. The ends were cut back, 5 bases at V and 4 bases at J, with 10 bases in the middle. From germline, CDR1 is KGHSH and CDR2 LQKENI. The whole variable domain, remainder taken from reference TRBV18 and TRBJ2-3, is NAGVMQNPRHLVRRRGQEARLRCSPMKGHSHVYWYRQLPEEGLKFMVYLQKENIIDESGMPKERFSAEFPKEGPSILRIQQVVRGDSAAYFCASSSTLADTQYFGPGTRLTVL.

The rearrangement joins TRBV4-1 to TRBJ1-4; D is ambiguous. This CDR3 region has 18 residues. V lost 1 base and J 7 bases, leaving 22 bases between the germline ends. Germline assignment: CDR1 MGHRA and CDR2 YSYEKL. The CDR3 DNA follows: TGCGCCAGCAGCCAAGGTTCCAGTGGCCTGAGGCGGCGTGAAAAACTGTTTTTT. This gives the protein CASSQGSSGLRRREKLFF.

The rearrangement joins TRBV27 to TRBJ2-7; TRBD2 matches at 13 bases. The V gene's germline CDR1 is MNHEY and CDR2 SMNVEV (reference sequence). The CDR3 is made up of 16 amino acids. J was trimmed by 2 bases and V by 4 bases; bases with no gene match: 5. The CDR3 region has the DNA TGTGCCAGCAGTTCTCACGGACTAGCGGGAGCCTACGAGCAGTACTTC. Translating gives CASSSHGLAGAYEQYF.

V usage is TRBV9 and J usage is TRBJ1-2; D is possibly TRBD1 (5 bases). Trimming cost V 2 bases and J 8 bases, with 10 bases left between them. The V gene's germline CDR1 is SGDLS and CDR2 YYNGEE. The length of the CDR3 is 12 residues. CDR3 in DNA: TGTGCCAGCAGCGTTTCGGGGGTCGGCTACACCTTC. As protein: CASSVSGVGYTF.

In its sample, this clone was seen once. V gene TRBV7-3 combines with J gene TRBJ2-1, with D unresolved. Trimming shortened V by 6 bases and J by 9 bases, and 12 bases separated the two germline ends. CDR1 and CDR2 from the germline V gene are SGHTA and FQGTGA. The CDR3 is 12 residues long. This chain's CDR3 is CASSLSLGEQFF. In nucleotides, the CDR3 is TGTGCCAGCAGTTTGTCTCTAGGTGAGCAGTTCTTC.

V gene TRBV9 combines with J gene TRBJ2-3; D possibly uses TRBD1 or TRBD2 (5 bases each). Germline V gene lookup returns CDR1 SGDLS and CDR2 YYNGEE. CDR3 size: 15 residues. V lost 3 bases and J lost 1, with 12 bases in between. The CDR3 nucleotides are TGTGCCAGCAGCGGACAGCTGGGGGGCACAGATACGCAGTATTTT. Translation: CASSGQLGGTDTQYF. Variable domain in full (rest from reference TRBV9 and TRBJ2-3): DSGVTQTPKHLITATGQRVTLRCSPRSGDLSVYWYQQSLDQGLQFLIQYYNGEERAKGNILERFSAQQFPDLHSELNLSSLELGDSALYFCASSGQLGGTDTQYFGPGTRLTVL.

The sample holds one count of this clone. The chain recombines TRBV28 with TRBJ1-1, with unresolved D. CDR1 and CDR2 from the germline V gene are MDHEN and SYDVKM. The CDR3 extends over 13 amino acids. The V end lost 2 bases, the J end lost 5 bases, and 9 bases lay between the germline ends. The CDR3 DNA reads as TGTGCCAGCAGTTTACCCCTAGTAACTGAAGCTTTCTTT. Translation: CASSLPLVTEAFF.

The gene calls are TRBV2 and TRBJ2-3, with 10 positions matching TRBD2. The junction had 8 bases not matched to a gene; V was cut back by 4 bases and J by 1 base. The CDR3 runs 17 residues. Germline V lookup: CDR1 SNHLY, CDR2 FYNNEI. The CDR3 sequence is CASSVGSLAGGTDTQYF. The CDR3 bases are TGTGCCAGCAGTGTAGGTAGTCTAGCGGGAGGCACAGATACGCAGTATTTT.

In this sample, this clone turned up a few times. The V call is TRBV18, the J call TRBJ2-7, with D perhaps matching TRBD2 (6 bases). With 3 bases removed from V and 3 bases from J, the gap between germline ends came to 18 bases. The CDR3 spans 16 residues. In germline, CDR1 is KGHSH, CDR2 LQKENI. CDR3 protein: CASSPSGTGQLYEQYF. In DNA, the CDR3 is TGTGCCAGCTCACCGTCAGGGACTGGGCAGCTCTACGAGCAGTACTTC.

V is TRBV30 and J is TRBJ1-6; 7 bases agree with TRBD1. The CDR3 consists of 12 residues. Per germline, CDR1 GTSNPN and CDR2 SVGIG (reference sequence). V gave up 8 bases and J gave up 6 bases; unmatched junction bases: 4. As DNA, the CDR3 is TGTGCCACCGACAGGGCTAATTCACCCCTCCACTTT. This encodes CATDRANSPLHF.

J is TRBJ2-7 and V is TRBV5-6; TRBD1 matches at 7 bases. The CDR3 totals 14 residues. Losses at the gene ends were 0 bases for V and 3 bases for J; bases not matched to a gene: 3. CDR1 SGHDT and CDR2 YYEEEE come from the germline V gene. DNA for the CDR3: TGTGCCAGCAGCTTGGCCGGGACAGTCTACGAGCAGTACTTC. Protein: CASSLAGTVYEQYF.

The V and J genes are TRBV25-1 and TRBJ1-2, with a weak D call TRBD1 (5 bases). The CDR3 is 15 residues long. Germline CDR1 is MGHDK and CDR2 is SYGVNS. The ends were cut back, 7 bases at V and 3 bases at J, with 18 bases in the middle. Written as DNA, the CDR3 is TGTGCCAGCACGTCCGGGACCTACAGTCACTATGGCTACACCTTC. Translating gives CASTSGTYSHYGYTF.

This chain connects TRBV2 to TRBJ1-2; D perhaps matches TRBD1 (5 bases). Trimming removed 7 bases from V and 4 bases from J, with 16 bases in between. CDR3 size: 14 residues. Germline V gene lookup returns CDR1 SNHLY and CDR2 FYNNEI. The CDR3 nucleotides read TGTGCCAGCACCGCATCGGAGGGGAGCTATGGCTACACCTTC. This gives the protein CASTASEGSYGYTF.